The rows below give T cell receptor beta chains drawn from one sample of a study of cytomegalovirus exposure and HLA in healthy donors. Profiling relied on immunoSEQ multiplex PCR, and the TCRdb table lists in-frame clones only, not all of them. This sample has about 130,000 clones; about 8.5% occur once, and the top ten carry 5.5%. Sequenced input: PBMCs. These receptors were collected from a man between 35 and 55 years old in good health and CMV-seronegative. Both conserved end residues are part of each CDR3. Fields, in order: V gene, clone size, D gene, J gene, CDR3 DNA, CDR3 protein. D genes are given only for firm matches. Only part of the rows carry a size: once, few, many, or a class if the clone is expanded.

>TRBV4-2|-|TRBD1|TRBJ1-5
TGTGCCAGCAGCCAACAGTTCACAGGGGATGATCCCCAGCATTTT
CASSQQFTGDDPQHF
>TRBV9|-|-|TRBJ2-5
TGTGCCAGCAGCGGTCAGGGTGGCCAAGAGACCCAGTACTTC
CASSGQGGQETQYF
>TRBV4-1|-|-|TRBJ1-1
TGCGCCAGCAGCCAATCATCGGTGTCGAACACTGAAGCTTTCTTT
CASSQSSVSNTEAFF
>TRBV7-9|few|-|TRBJ2-2
TGTGCCAGCAGCTTTTCTAGCACCGGGGAGCTGTTTTTT
CASSFSSTGELFF
>TRBV5-1|-|-|TRBJ1-1
TGCGCCAGCAGCTTGGCAGTAGCGGGTACTGAAGCTTTCTTT
CASSLAVAGTEAFF
>TRBV4-1|-|-|TRBJ2-7
TGCGCCAGCAGCCAGTATTTAGGGGTCTACGAGCAGTACTTC
CASSQYLGVYEQYF
>TRBV27|few|TRBD1|TRBJ1-5
TGTGCCAGCAGTTTTGGGACAGGGGGTCAGCCCCAGCATTTT
CASSFGTGGQPQHF
>TRBV29-1|-|-|TRBJ2-7
TGCAGCGTAGAGACAGCTTACGAGCAGTACTTC
CSVETAYEQYF
>TRBV4-1|few|-|TRBJ1-5
TGCGCCAGCAGCCAAGGCAGGGGCGATCAGCCCCAGCATTTT
CASSQGRGDQPQHF
>TRBV9|-|-|TRBJ1-2
TGTGCCAGCAGCGTAGTCCCCTCCGCGGCTGGTCGCGGCTACACCTTC
CASSVVPSAAGRGYTF
>TRBV6-1|few|TRBD1|TRBJ1-4
TGTGCCAGCCGCCTGACACAGGGGGCGGAAAAACTGTTTTTT
CASRLTQGAEKLFF
>TRBV5-1|-|-|TRBJ2-7
TGCGCCAGCAGCTTGACAGGTTTGAGGGAGCAGTACTTC
CASSLTGLREQYF
>TRBV9|-|TRBD1|TRBJ1-1
TGTGCCAGCAGTAAGGGGGACAGGGTGAACACTGAAGCTTTCTTT
CASSKGDRVNTEAFF
>TRBV5-1|-|-|TRBJ2-3
TGCGCCAGCAGCTTGCAGGTCAGCACAGATACGCAGTATTTT
CASSLQVSTDTQYF
>TRBV2|few|TRBD1|TRBJ2-7
TGTGCCAGCAACCCTATGGGACAGGCCTACGAGCAGTACTTC
CASNPMGQAYEQYF
>TRBV19|-|-|TRBJ2-7
TGTGCCAGTAGACAGGAGCTGGGGTCCTACGAGCAGTACTTC
CASRQELGSYEQYF
>TRBV9|few|-|TRBJ2-7
TGTGCCAGCAGCCCCCGAATCGAGGTGACGTACGAGCAGTACTTC
CASSPRIEVTYEQYF
>TRBV7-9|-|TRBD2|TRBJ2-3
TGTGCCAGCAGCCCAAATATGGGCACAGCGGGGTACACAGATACGCAGTATTTT
CASSPNMGTAGYTDTQYF
>TRBV6-6|-|TRBD1|TRBJ1-6
TGTGCCAGCAGTCAGACAGGGGAGCTTTCACCCCTCCACTTT
CASSQTGELSPLHF
>TRBV29-1|few|TRBD1|TRBJ1-1
TGCAGCGTTCGGGGCCAGGGGGACACTGAAGCTTTCTTT
CSVRGQGDTEAFF
>TRBV7-9|few|-|TRBJ1-2
TGTGCCAGCAGCATCACAGCTAACTATGGCTACACCTTC
CASSITANYGYTF
>TRBV6-5|-|-|TRBJ2-7
TGTGCCAGCAGTCTACGGTACTCCTCCTACGAGCAGTACTTC
CASSLRYSSYEQYF